The 15 T cell receptor beta chains below all came from one sample that was sequenced in a study of immune characterization of retroperitoneal liposarcoma. TCRdb re-called the PCR reads with MiXCR, one entry per CDR3 protein. The sample has approximately 13,000 distinct CDR3 sequences, around 50% seen once. Sequencing input: tumor tissue. These receptors were taken from a female donor with retroperitoneal liposarcoma.

The V call is TRBV12-3 or TRBV12-4, the J call TRBJ2-4; no clear D gene. With 2 bases removed from V and 0 bases from J, the gap between germline ends came to 8 bases. This CDR3 region has 15 residues. The chain's CDR3 is CASSLPTLAKNIQYF. As DNA, the CDR3 is TGTGCCAGCAGTTTACCCACCCTAGCCAAAAACATTCAGTACTTC.

In DNA, the CDR3 is TGTGCCAGCAGACCGGGACTAGCGGTGTACGAGCAGTACTTC. It is translated as CASRPGLAVYEQYF. The V and J genes are TRBV27 and TRBJ2-4; 11 nucleotides agree with TRBD2. The J call could be wrong; TRBJ2-7 is a better fit for the DNA end. The CDR3 contains 14 residues. The germline V gene has CDR1 MNHEY and CDR2 SMNVEV (reference sequence).

This clonotype was picked up one time. The rearrangement links TRBV24-1 to TRBJ2-1; TRBD1 agrees at 10 bases. This CDR3 contains 15 residues. Unmatched junction bases numbered 4, after V lost 3 bases and J lost 6 bases. Germline V gene data show CDR1 as KGHDR and CDR2 as SFDVKD. Here the CDR3 reads CATSDGGTGANEQFF. The CDR3 DNA reads TGTGCCACCAGTGATGGGGGGACAGGGGCCAATGAGCAGTTCTTC.

This clonotype was picked up a small number of times. The V gene is TRBV6-1, the J gene TRBJ2-3, with 10 bases aligning to TRBD2. CDR1 and CDR2 (germline): MNHNS, SASEGT. The CDR3 spans 15 residues. After removal of 5 bases from V and 5 bases from J, the junction contained 7 bases not matched to a gene. CDR3 loop: CASSSLAGDGDTQYF. The CDR3 DNA is TGTGCCAGCAGTAGCCTAGCGGGAGATGGAGATACGCAGTATTTT.

This clonotype has only a few counts. This chain joins TRBV7-9 and TRBJ2-5; tentatively, D is TRBD2 (5 bases). The DNA end lines up better with TRBJ2-1; the J call may be wrong. CDR1 and CDR2 (germline): SEHNR, FQNEAQ (reference sequence). The CDR3 covers 15 residues. The CDR3 region has the DNA TGTGCCAGCAGCTTAGATCATCTGAGCGGAAGGACCCAGTTCTTC. Its translation: CASSLDHLSGRTQFF.

This chain uses TRBV3-1 with TRBJ2-5; D is uncertain. CDR1 and CDR2 (germline): LGHDT, YNNKEL (reference sequence). This CDR3 is built from 16 residues. V was clipped by 4 bases and J by 5 bases, with 20 bases between them. The CDR3 reads CASSPSAASRVETQYF. The CDR3 DNA reads as TGTGCCAGCAGCCCCAGTGCGGCCTCCAGAGTCGAGACCCAGTACTTC.

V and J are TRBV7-2 and TRBJ2-3; TRBD2 matches 8 bases. The V and J ends lost 2 bases and 6 bases, in that order; junction bases with no gene match: 4. The CDR3 extends over 14 amino acids. Looked up from germline, CDR1 is SGHTA and CDR2 is FQGNSA. The CDR3 region is CASSLWGLGDTQYF. The CDR3 bases are TGTGCCAGCAGCTTATGGGGACTAGGTGATACGCAGTATTTT.

Worth noting for this clonotype: A much larger clone sits a single nucleotide away, making a read error possible. This chain joins TRBV7-3 and TRBJ2-5, with D perhaps TRBD1 (5 bases). Between the trimmed V and J ends, which lost 1 base and 11 bases, there was a span of 14 bases. Per the germline V gene, CDR1 is SGHTA and CDR2 is FQGTGA. The CDR3 runs 13 residues. The CDR3 reads CASSLIGVDEQYF. CDR3 in DNA: TGTGCCAGCAGCTTAATAGGGGTCGATGAGCAGTACTTC.

This clonotype has a count of ten or more. The rearrangement uses TRBV7-3 and TRBJ2-1; possible D gene TRBD2, 5 bases. The V end lost 2 bases, the J end lost 13 bases, and 21 bases lay between the germline ends. This CDR3 comprises 15 residues. The V gene's germline CDR1 is SGHTA and CDR2 FQGTGA. CDR3 in amino acids: CASSLQPAAGETQFF. CDR3 bases: TGTGCCAGCAGCTTACAGCCCGCGGCCGGGGAGACCCAGTTCTTC.

This clonotype was found many times. A clone one base away is much larger, so this may be a read error. The chain carries TRBV6-1 and TRBJ2-1; the D is unclear. TRBJ2-7 explains the end of the DNA better; the J call may be wrong. CDR1 is MNHNS and CDR2 is SASEGT in the germline V gene. This CDR3 has 15 residues. The CDR3 region has the DNA TGTGCCAGCAGTCCCCGGGTCGGATACTCCTACGAGCAGTACTTC. It translates to CASSPRVGYSYEQYF.

The rearrangement joins TRBV6-2 or TRBV6-3 to TRBJ2-1; D ambiguous. In germline, CDR1 is MNHEY, CDR2 SVGEGT. Trimming stripped 7 bases from V and 8 bases from J, with 9 bases between. The CDR3 is made up of 11 amino acids. DNA of the CDR3: TGTGCCAGCACCGCCCTCGATGAGCAGTTCTTC. Translation: CASTALDEQFF.

By share of the sample, this clonotype is medium-sized. This may be a read error, as it is one base from a much larger clone. V is TRBV7-2 and J is TRBJ2-1, with D possibly being TRBD2 (6 bases). Looked up from germline, CDR1 is SGHTA and CDR2 is FQGNSA. CDR3 length equals 15 residues. V was pared by 5 bases and J by 10 bases, with 21 bases between. CDR3 sequence (DNA): TGTGCCAGCAGCCCCCGCGGGAAGGGCGCCGACGAGCAGTTCTTC. As protein: CASSPRGKGADEQFF.

This clonotype ranks as medium-sized. The V gene is TRBV6-1, the J gene TRBJ2-1; D remains unclear. Per germline, CDR1 MNHNS and CDR2 SASEGT. The CDR3 sequence is 14 residues long. Trimming left V 10 bases short and J 2 bases short, with 15 bases between. The CDR3 here is CANSRAKAYNEQFF. The CDR3 DNA sequence: TGTGCCAACTCAAGGGCTAAGGCCTACAATGAGCAGTTCTTC.

This chain connects TRBV6-1 to TRBJ1-1; D remains ambiguous. Trimming took 6 bases from V and 1 from J, leaving 9 bases between them. There are 13 residues in the CDR3. Per germline, CDR1 MNHNS and CDR2 SASEGT. DNA for the CDR3: TGTGCCAGCAGGTACAGAGAGAACACTGAAGCTTTCTTT. This encodes CASRYRENTEAFF.

This clonotype is medium-sized. This chain joins TRBV25-1 and TRBJ2-5; possibly TRBD1 or TRBD2 for D (5 bases each). TRBJ2-1 explains the end of the DNA better; the J call may be wrong. There are 15 residues in the CDR3. The germline gives CDR1 MGHDK, CDR2 SYGVNS. CDR3 in DNA: TGTGCCAGCAGCGTAAAAGGGGCAGTGGGAGAGACCCAGTTCTTC. This translates into CASSVKGAVGETQFF.